Presented here are 21 T cell receptor beta chains from one specimen sequenced in a study of identical twins. TCRdb reanalysed the 5' RACE reads using MiXCR and keeps one entry per CDR3 protein. The repertoire has approximately 410,000 distinct CDR3 sequences, around 20% of them found once; the top ten carry roughly 12%. Input material: naive T cells sorted from blood. The origin of the receptors is a man between 45 and 60 years old in good health.

At least ten counts were recorded for this clonotype. The CDR3 coding sequence is TGTGCCAGCAGCTCGGGGACAGAAAACATTCAGTACTTC. Translating gives CASSSGTENIQYF. The chain carries TRBV28 and TRBJ2-4; 7 nucleotides align to TRBD1. CDR1 is MDHEN and CDR2 is SYDVKM in the germline V gene. This CDR3 comprises 13 residues. The trim removed 6 bases at V and 5 bases at J, leaving 4 bases unmatched.

The sample holds a few counts of this clonotype. The gene calls are TRBV6-1 and TRBJ1-5; 7 bases agree with TRBD1. The germline gives CDR1 MNHNS, CDR2 SASEGT. This CDR3 has 16 amino acids. Losses at the gene ends were 0 bases for V and 5 bases for J; bases not matched to a gene: 7. The CDR3 region is CASSEALRQGYQPQHF. The DNA of the CDR3 is TGTGCCAGCAGTGAAGCGCTTAGACAGGGATATCAGCCCCAGCATTTT.

About this clonotype: Just one base apart from a much larger clone, this may be a read error. The CDR3 does not end in the conserved phenylalanine or tryptophan, so this is likely a read error. The gene calls are TRBV20-1 and TRBJ2-3; 9 bases map to TRBD2. Germline values: CDR1 DFQATT, CDR2 SNEGSKA (reference sequence). The CDR3 totals 15 residues. The V and J ends lost 0 bases and 1 base, in that order; junction bases with no gene match: 2. The DNA for the CDR3 is TGCAGTGCTAGAGAAGCGGGGGGCCGCACAGATACGCAGTATCTT. Its protein is CSAREAGGRTDTQYL.

This clonotype showed up just a few times. The genes are TRBV20-1 and TRBJ2-7; no clear D. The CDR3 runs 13 residues. The ends were cut back, 0 bases at V and 3 bases at J, with 9 bases in the middle. Germline V gene data show CDR1 as DFQATT and CDR2 as SNEGSKA (reference sequence). Here the CDR3 DNA reads TGCAGTGCTAGAGATAGGCCACTCTACGAGCAGTACTTC. Translation gives CSARDRPLYEQYF.

There are a few counts of this clonotype. The J gene is TRBJ2-1, the V gene TRBV24-1, with 12 bases matching TRBD2. V gave up 10 bases and J gave up 6 bases; unmatched junction bases: 6. Germline-derived CDR1 and CDR2 are KGHDR and SFDVKD. The CDR3 contains 14 residues. This chain's CDR3 is CATSGLAGPNEQFF. In nucleotides, the CDR3 is TGTGCCACGTCGGGACTAGCGGGTCCCAATGAGCAGTTCTTC.

This chain connects TRBV7-2 to TRBJ2-7; no reliable D call. Germline loops: CDR1 SGHTA, CDR2 FQGNSA. Trimming removed 5 bases from V and 3 bases from J, with 14 bases in between. This CDR3 has 14 amino acids. CDR3 sequence (DNA): TGTGCCAGCAGCGGGCGGACCTCCTTCTACGAGCAGTACTTC. Protein: CASSGRTSFYEQYF.

The V and J genes are TRBV5-1 and TRBJ2-1, with D unresolved. Germline CDR1 is SGHRS and CDR2 is YFSETQ. This CDR3 region has 13 residues. Trimming shortened V by 0 bases and J by 7 bases, and 8 bases separated the two germline ends. The CDR3 nucleotides read TGCGCCAGCAGCTTGGCCCCTTTGAATGAGCAGTTCTTC. Translated, it gives CASSLAPLNEQFF. Full variable domain (remainder filled in from reference TRBV5-1 and TRBJ2-1): KAGVTQTPRYLIKTRGQQVTLSCSPISGHRSVSWYQQTPGQGLQFLFEYFSETQRNKGNFPGRFSGRQFSNSRSEMNVSTLELGDSALYLCASSLAPLNEQFFGPGTRLTVL.

At least ten counts were recorded for this clonotype. The J gene is TRBJ2-3, the V gene TRBV20-1; D gene unclear. The CDR3 consists of 15 residues. Trimming left V 0 bases short and J 5 bases short, with 15 bases between. The germline V gene has CDR1 DFQATT and CDR2 SNEGSKA (reference sequence). The CDR3 DNA reads TGCAGTGCTAGAGACGGGTCGGTGTTAGGAGATACGCAGTATTTT. Encoded protein: CSARDGSVLGDTQYF.

This clonotype was seen a few times. The chain recombines TRBV27 with TRBJ2-7; 10 nucleotides align to TRBD2. The CDR3 covers 15 residues. Trimming at V came to 4 bases and at J to 4 bases, leaving 7 bases not matched to a gene. Germline V gene data show CDR1 as MNHEY and CDR2 as SMNVEV (reference sequence). The CDR3 region is CASSYKAGGPYEQYF. The CDR3 nucleotides read TGTGCCAGCAGTTATAAAGCGGGGGGGCCGTACGAGCAGTACTTC.

A few counts support this clonotype. CDR3 amino acids: CASSSGQGRTDTQYF. The CDR3 nucleotides are TGCGCCAGCAGCTCTGGACAGGGGAGGACAGATACGCAGTATTTT. This chain uses TRBV5-1 with TRBJ2-3, with 9 bases lining up with TRBD1. Germline V gene data show CDR1 as SGHRS and CDR2 as YFSETQ. The CDR3 length is 15 residues. J was trimmed by 3 bases and V by 3 bases; bases with no gene match: 5.

The chain has TRBV29-1 and TRBJ2-1, with D maybe TRBD2 (7 bases). Germline values: CDR1 SQVTM, CDR2 ANQGSEA. V lost 6 bases, J lost 0 bases, and 15 bases lay in between. The CDR3 is made up of 15 amino acids. The DNA of the CDR3 is TGCAGCGTGGTTAAGGGGGGGAGCTCCTACAATGAGCAGTTCTTC. It codes for CSVVKGGSSYNEQFF.

This clonotype turned up a few times. The CDR3 here is CASSPQGARGYTF. In nucleotides, the CDR3 is TGTGCCAGCAGCCCACAGGGGGCGCGTGGCTACACCTTC. The V call is TRBV12-3 or TRBV12-4, the J call TRBJ1-2, with 9 positions matching TRBD1. V trimming: 6 bases; J trimming: 7 bases; junction bases outside the gene matches: 6. The CDR3 runs to 13 residues.

This clonotype was observed at least ten times. The rearrangement joins TRBV2 to TRBJ1-5; the D is unclear. Germline CDR1 is SNHLY and CDR2 is FYNNEI. V was pared by 7 bases and J by 5 bases, with 12 bases between. This CDR3 has 13 residues. This CDR3 reads CASMADRDQPQHF. The CDR3, as DNA: TGTGCCAGCATGGCAGATCGGGATCAGCCCCAGCATTTT.

The chain uses TRBV24-1 and TRBJ2-3, with unresolved D. The CDR3 loop spans 14 amino acids. V lost 3 bases and J 5 bases, leaving 11 bases between the germline ends. From germline, CDR1 is KGHDR and CDR2 SFDVKD. CDR3 loop: CATSDRVSGDTQYF. The CDR3 nucleotides are TGTGCCACCAGTGATAGAGTTTCAGGAGATACGCAGTATTTT.

This clonotype has at least ten counts. The chain uses TRBV18 and TRBJ2-1; 13 bases map to TRBD2. The CDR3 covers 16 residues. Germline trimming cut 1 base from V and 6 bases from J; bases unmatched to any gene: 3. Per the germline V gene, CDR1 is KGHSH and CDR2 is LQKENI. The DNA for the CDR3 is TGTGCCAGCTCACCACGGACTAGCGGGAGTACCAATGAGCAGTTCTTC. Its protein is CASSPRTSGSTNEQFF.

This clonotype was found a few times. The gene calls are TRBV20-1 and TRBJ2-3; D remains ambiguous. V dropped 6 bases and J dropped 0 bases, with 10 bases sitting between them. The germline CDR1 and CDR2 sequences are DFQATT and SNEGSKA (reference sequence). CDR3 length: 13 amino acids. The CDR3 DNA reads as TGCAGTGCCCGGTACTCTAGCACAGATACGCAGTATTTT. Translating it yields CSARYSSTDTQYF.

This clonotype occurred many times. This chain links TRBV20-1 with TRBJ2-2; either TRBD1 or TRBD2 may fit D (5 bases each). V shed 3 bases and J shed 6 bases, with 5 bases lying between them. The CDR3 length is 11 residues. Germline assignment: CDR1 DFQATT and CDR2 SNEGSKA (reference sequence). The DNA of the CDR3 is TGCAGTGCTAGGGGGGCCGGGGAGCTGTTTTTT. Its protein is CSARGAGELFF.

The sample holds many counts of this clonotype. The junction departs from the called germline gene at one end, perhaps through a read error. This chain uses TRBV6-5 with TRBJ2-1, with D possibly TRBD2 on 6 matching bases. Germline CDR1 MNHEY, CDR2 SVGAGI. The CDR3 is 14 residues long. The CDR3 protein is CASSSGGSYNEQFF. The CDR3 nucleotides are TGCGCCAGCAGCTCCGGGGGCTCCTACAATGAGCAGTTCTTC.

The table lists this clonotype with many counts. The genes are TRBV29-1 and TRBJ2-2, with 7 bases aligning to TRBD1. The CDR3 runs to 14 residues. V shed 6 bases and J 8 bases; nucleotides not matched to a gene: 12. CDR1 and CDR2 from the germline V gene are SQVTM and ANQGSEA. The CDR3 reads CSVGPTGSRGELFF. DNA for the CDR3: TGCAGCGTGGGGCCGACAGGGTCGAGGGGGGAGCTGTTTTTT.

This clonotype was seen at least ten times. The chain links TRBV28 to TRBJ2-7; D is unclear. V lost 6 bases to trimming and J lost 3 bases, with 15 bases between them. The CDR3 length is 14 residues. CDR1 is MDHEN and CDR2 is SYDVKM in the germline V gene. CDR3 loop: CASRSLGEVYEQYF. The CDR3 region has the DNA TGTGCCAGCAGATCCCTAGGAGAGGTCTACGAGCAGTACTTC.

This clonotype came up many times. The chain uses TRBV28 and TRBJ1-2; D is uncertain. This CDR3 region has 12 residues. V lost 7 bases to trimming and J lost 4 bases, with 10 bases between them. Germline CDR1 MDHEN, CDR2 SYDVKM. CDR3 loop: CASTPAGYGYTF. CDR3 DNA sequence: TGTGCCAGCACCCCAGCGGGCTATGGCTACACCTTC.